This T cell receptor (beta chain) derives from a study of blood T cells in healthy people across ages. Germline assignment: CDR1 LGHDT and CDR2 YNNKEL (reference sequence). V lost 0 bases and J lost 6, with 11 bases in between. The length of the CDR3 is 14 residues. With a J-beta primer mix and a sample-barcoded 5' primer, a second PCR ran 7 to 11 cycles. TCRdb called the 5' RACE reads again in MiXCR, with one record for every CDR3 protein. This table has roughly 700,000 distinct CDR3 sequences, about 30% appearing once. This clonotype was counted a few times. The chain carries TRBV3-1 and TRBJ2-5; no reliable D call. The clonotype comes from a woman older than 75 in good health. The sequenced sample was blood. DNA of the CDR3: TGTGCCAGCAGCCAAGATTTGGGCATAAAGACCCAGTACTTC. Translating gives CASSQDLGIKTQYF.